A single sample is the source of the 20 T cell receptor beta chains below, sequenced in a study of cytomegalovirus exposure and HLA in healthy donors. The PCR ran on 60 Vbeta and 13 Jbeta primers. The data were produced by immunoSEQ multiplex PCR, yet TCRdb's version contains in-frame clones alone and is incomplete. The sample has approximately 150,000 clones, approximately 85% seen once; the top ten hold under 5%. Sample: PBMCs. The receptor source for this set is a girl aged 10 to 17 in good health and CMV-seropositive.

V usage is TRBV4-1 and J usage is TRBJ1-3; D is possibly TRBD1 (6 bases). This CDR3 is 15 amino acids long. Germline V gene lookup returns CDR1 MGHRA and CDR2 YSYEKL. V was shortened by 8 bases and J by 2 bases, with 16 bases between the two germline ends. CDR3 region: CASGRQQGTGNTIYF. The CDR3 DNA reads as TGCGCCAGCGGCCGCCAACAGGGTACTGGAAACACCATATATTTT.

The chain has TRBV5-4 and TRBJ1-1, with D perhaps TRBD1 (6 bases). V lost 6 bases and J 2 bases, leaving 17 bases between the germline ends. The CDR3 covers 15 residues. Looked up from germline, CDR1 is SGHNT and CDR2 is YYREEE (reference sequence). The CDR3 nucleotides are TGTGCCAGCAAGGGGGACGTAGGTGTTAACACTGAAGCTTTCTTT. Protein product: CASKGDVGVNTEAFF.

This chain joins TRBV5-4 and TRBJ2-6; 8 bases match TRBD1. After removal of 3 bases from V and 0 bases from J, the junction contained 2 bases not matched to a gene. This CDR3 region has 16 residues. CDR1 is SGHNT, CDR2 YYREEE, per germline (reference sequence). Here the CDR3 reads CASSWGTGSGANVLTF. CDR3 sequence (DNA): TGTGCCAGCAGCTGGGGGACAGGCTCTGGGGCCAACGTCCTGACTTTC.

J is TRBJ2-7 and V is TRBV30; D unclear. The ends were cut back, 0 bases at V and 9 bases at J, with 9 bases in the middle. CDR3 size: 11 residues. CDR1 and CDR2 from the germline V gene are GTSNPN and SVGIG (reference sequence). This CDR3 is CAWSVPQRQYF. The CDR3 nucleotides are TGTGCCTGGAGTGTACCCCAGCGGCAGTACTTC.

This rearrangement joins TRBV5-5 to TRBJ1-2; D call uncertain. This CDR3 is built from 18 residues. The germline V gene has CDR1 SGHKS and CDR2 YYEKEE (reference sequence). Trimming stripped 2 bases from V and 4 bases from J, with 24 bases between. In nucleotides, the CDR3 is TGTGCCAGCAGCTTATGGTTACCAGTCACAGATGAGATCTATGGCTACACCTTC. Amino acids: CASSLWLPVTDEIYGYTF.

This chain joins TRBV7-9 and TRBJ2-7; 7 bases match TRBD2. The CDR3 is 13 amino acids. Germline lookup yields CDR1 SEHNR and CDR2 FQNEAQ (reference sequence). V lost 0 bases, J lost 6 bases, and 2 bases stayed unmatched. CDR3 sequence reads: CASSLAGRVEQYF. The DNA for the CDR3 is TGTGCCAGCAGCTTAGCGGGGAGGGTCGAGCAGTACTTC.

V and J are TRBV2 and TRBJ2-3, with D possibly being TRBD1 (5 bases). CDR3 length: 11 amino acids. Trimming removed 7 bases at V and 6 bases at J, with 8 bases between. Germline V gives CDR1 SNHLY, CDR2 FYNNEI. The CDR3 coding sequence is TGTGCCAGCAAGGGGTTTGATACGCAGTATTTT. Translated: CASKGFDTQYF.

The genes are TRBV7-6 and TRBJ2-5; a possible D gene is TRBD1 (6 bases). Trimming removed 3 bases at V and 4 bases at J, with 9 bases between. The CDR3 consists of 13 residues. Germline V CDR1 and CDR2: SGHVS, FNYEAQ. CDR3 sequence: CASSFRGRETQYF. The CDR3 DNA sequence: TGTGCCAGCAGCTTCAGGGGTCGAGAGACCCAGTACTTC.

This clone was counted a few times. J is TRBJ2-1 and V is TRBV15, with D perhaps matching TRBD1 (7 bases). V was pared by 4 bases and J by 7 bases, with 14 bases between. The CDR3 is 14 residues long. Germline CDR1 is LNHNV and CDR2 is YYDKDF (reference sequence). The CDR3 spells CATSNRAGGNEQFF. CDR3 nucleotides: TGTGCCACCAGCAATAGGGCAGGGGGGAATGAGCAGTTCTTC.

The V call is TRBV10-3, the J call TRBJ1-4; D remains ambiguous. This CDR3 has 14 residues. The germline V gene encodes CDR1 ENHRY and CDR2 SYGVKD. The germline V and J ends were trimmed by 3 bases and 0 bases, with 5 bases remaining between them. The CDR3 sequence is CAISERATNEKLFF. The CDR3, as DNA: TGTGCCATCAGTGAAAGAGCAACTAATGAAAAACTGTTTTTT.

The chain combines TRBV5-1 with TRBJ2-7, with 8 positions matching TRBD1. The V gene's germline CDR1 is SGHRS and CDR2 YFSETQ. V was pared by 0 bases and J by 2 bases, with 1 base of the junction left unmatched. The CDR3 spans 14 residues. The CDR3 DNA follows: TGCGCCAGCAGCTTGGTACAGGGGGCCTACGAGCAGTACTTC. Encoded protein: CASSLVQGAYEQYF.

The CDR3 sequence is CASSFGGSLGAFF. In DNA, the CDR3 is TGTGCCAGCAGCTTCGGGGGTAGTCTCGGGGCTTTCTTT. The V call is TRBV2, the J call TRBJ1-1; possibly TRBD1 for D (5 bases). The CDR3 has 13 residues. Per germline, CDR1 SNHLY and CDR2 FYNNEI. V dropped 6 bases and J dropped 11 bases, with 19 bases sitting between them.

The rearrangement uses TRBV4-1 and TRBJ1-1, with a weak D call TRBD1 (6 bases). In germline, CDR1 is MGHRA, CDR2 YSYEKL. The CDR3 length is 15 residues. V lost 5 bases, J lost 0 bases, and 13 bases lay in between. The CDR3 bases are TGCGCCAGCAGCAACTGGGGACACCTGAACACTGAAGCTTTCTTT. Amino acids: CASSNWGHLNTEAFF.

The chain combines TRBV6-6 with TRBJ1-1; 10 bases map to TRBD1. CDR1 MNHNY and CDR2 SVGAGI come from the germline V gene (reference sequence). After removal of 6 bases from V and 5 bases from J, the junction contained 3 bases not matched to a gene. CDR3 length: 13 amino acids. The chain's CDR3 is CASRVGQGTEAFF. The CDR3 DNA is TGTGCCAGCAGAGTGGGACAGGGGACTGAAGCTTTCTTT.

This chain connects TRBV11-3 to TRBJ2-7, with 9 bases that match TRBD2. The CDR3 loop spans 14 amino acids. Germline trimming cut 3 bases from V and 5 bases from J; bases unmatched to any gene: 5. Looked up from germline, CDR1 is SGHNT and CDR2 is YENEEA. The CDR3 nucleotides are TGTGCCAGCAGCTTGAGGGCTAGCGGGGACGAGCAGTACTTC. Translated: CASSLRASGDEQYF.

As DNA, the CDR3 is TGCGCCAGCAGCCATGACGGGGGCACAGATACGCAGTATTTT. Its translation is CASSHDGGTDTQYF. V is TRBV4-1 and J is TRBJ2-3; possibly TRBD2 for D (5 bases). The CDR3 spans 14 residues. Germline CDR1 reads MGHRA; CDR2 reads YSYEKL. The V and J ends lost 3 bases and 1 base respectively, with 8 bases between them.

This sequence joins TRBV7-6 and TRBJ2-7, with 15 bases that match TRBD2. The CDR3 runs 17 residues. The germline CDR1 and CDR2 sequences are SGHVS and FNYEAQ. After removal of 4 bases from V and 0 bases from J, the junction contained 4 bases not matched to a gene. CDR3 region: CASSYGTSGGPSYEQYF. Written as DNA, the CDR3 is TGTGCCAGCAGCTATGGGACTAGCGGGGGGCCCTCCTACGAGCAGTACTTC.

The rearrangement links TRBV5-1 to TRBJ1-3; D not certain. The germline CDR1 and CDR2 sequences are SGHRS and YFSETQ. The CDR3 spans 16 residues. Trimming pared 0 bases from V and 2 bases from J, leaving 12 bases between. CDR3 DNA: TGCGCCAGCAGCTTGGGATCCGGTCAAGCTGGAAACACCATATATTTT. This codes for CASSLGSGQAGNTIYF.

The CDR3 DNA is TGTGCCAGCAGCCCGACTGGGGGGGGCGCTTCCCACGAGCAGTACTTC. Amino acid sequence: CASSPTGGGASHEQYF. V and J are TRBV7-9 and TRBJ2-7, with a tentative D call TRBD2 (7 bases). Between the trimmed V and J ends, which lost 5 bases and 5 bases, there was a span of 22 bases. The germline V gene encodes CDR1 SEHNR and CDR2 FQNEAQ (reference sequence). This CDR3 spans 16 amino acids.

The CDR3 loop reads CASSPSDRVIADTQYF. In nucleotides, the CDR3 is TGTGCCAGCAGTCCCTCGGACAGGGTCATTGCAGATACGCAGTATTTT. V and J are TRBV6-6 and TRBJ2-3, with TRBD1 matching 8 bases. Trimming at V came to 5 bases and at J to 4 bases, leaving 11 bases not matched to a gene. Germline-derived CDR1 and CDR2 are MNHNY and SVGAGI (reference sequence). The CDR3 extends over 16 amino acids.